Listed here is a single T cell receptor beta chain. Its antigen remains unidentified. Base qualities are missing; no much larger clone stands one base away. The library was obtained by 5' RACE. Sequencing took place on an Illumina HiSeq 2500. A second PCR of roughly 7 to 11 cycles was performed with a sample-barcoded 5' primer and a J-beta primer mix. A template-switch 5' adaptor carrying 12 random nucleotides introduced a unique molecular identifier onto each TCR beta cDNA molecule. At least 2.5 million CDR3-containing paired-end reads were obtained from each sample. The Mint cDNA synthesis kit, primed by a TRBC-specific oligonucleotide, was used to synthesize first-strand cDNA from all RNA. Following uracil-DNA glycosylase treatment, a first 18-cycle PCR with universal primers M1SS and BC2_uni_R was performed on all cDNA. In the original analysis: Each sample was normalized by randomly selecting 1 million high-quality reads, each carrying a distinct molecular identifier. Instead of being binned into consensus sequences, reads with shared molecular identifiers were discarded. MiTCR, set to a Q25 quality threshold and the strictest error-elimination algorithm, was used for CDR3 identification, clonotype clustering and error correction. A nonparametric unseen species model with Euler transformation was used to estimate lower-bound total TCR beta diversity. TCRdb redid the processing of the public reads, applying fastp at Q25 and MiXCR, and retained in-frame beta chains. Each CDR3 protein appears once, grouped with its most common genes and DNA. The V and J calls, along with clone size, are taken from TCRdb and not from the paper's own processing. In all, the sample holds some 1.1 million distinct CDR3 sequences, and about two fifths of those were seen once. Of the sample, over 10% is held by the ten largest clones.

These data belong to a study of blood T cells in healthy people across ages (dated by TCRdb to between 2015 and 2016). At the level of the whole study: In model experiments, roughly one uniquely barcoded TCR beta cDNA molecule per two T cells was captured by template switching. Using deep sequencing normalized with unique cDNA molecular identifiers, the study measured how TCR beta repertoire diversity changes with age. The donors were split into four age groups: young (average 16 years), middle-aged (roughly 39), aged (62) and long-lived (under 85). To avoid experimental bias, donors of different ages were distributed randomly across sequencing lanes. For two donors (one aged 18 to 29 and one aged 80 or older), the study analyzed two additional independent replicas of 1 million unique cDNA reads from the same blood draw.

The roughly 37 donors, aged about 6 to 100 years, were systemically healthy Caucasian individuals from Russia. Each donor gave roughly 11 milliliters of peripheral blood, drawn into EDTA-treated Vacutainer tubes. PBMCs were isolated by Ficoll-Paque density-gradient centrifugation, with at least 6.5 million obtained per sample. Trizol reagent was used to extract total RNA from the PBMCs, yielding at least 5.5 micrograms per sample. For every donor, flow cytometry on a PBMC aliquot measured the percentage of naive CD45RAhigh/CD27high T cells. Results and caveats for the whole study, not just this receptor: Bulk unsorted PBMC profiling prevented conclusive comparison of naive and antigen-experienced compartments. Compared with the aged group, more naive CD4+ T cells, fewer expanded clones and increased TCR diversity were shown by the long-lived group, suggesting age selection. Because the CMV infection status of the donors was unknown, age-related changes in expanded clonotypes may potentially have been confounded. Observed TCR beta diversity correlated strongly with the percentage of naive T cells measured by flow cytometry. Estimates of total diversity from one million sequenced T cells were regarded as lower bounds and underestimates. As age increased, observed TCR beta diversity per million T cells dropped in a roughly linear way, and a significant reduction was already evident by age about 40.

The germline ends are 9 bases apart after V is trimmed by 0 bases and J by 0 bases. Sequences LGHDT (CDR1) and YNNKEL (CDR2) are obtained from the germline V gene (reference sequence). The CDR3 measures 15 amino acids from cysteine to phenylalanine. The read is trimmed to its CDR3 DNA, 45 bases read in frame from base 1. The receptor's source is a man aged 18 to 29 in good health. The rearranged chain carries TRBV3-1 and TRBJ2-7; the D segment cannot be called with confidence. Specimen: blood. The DNA sequence is as follows: TGTGCCAGCAGCCAAGATTTACTCAGCTCCTACGAGCAGTACTTC. Translated, this is CASSQDLLSSYEQYF.